What follows are 3 T cell receptor beta chains derived from one specimen sequenced in a study of TIL therapy for anti-PD-1-resistant metastatic lung cancer. Sequencing used immunoSEQ v3. Clones were read by immunoSEQ multiplex PCR, and TCRdb kept only the in-frame ones, dropping some. This table has approximately 50,000 clones, around 80% appearing once. Time point described: pre-treatment sample, taken before nivolumab and TIL therapy. The starting material was blood, obtained at baseline. The receptors stem from a man aged 65-85 years with non-small cell lung cancer.

The rearrangement links TRBV6-6 to TRBJ2-7; 7 nucleotides line up with TRBD2. The CDR3 contains 15 residues. The trim removed 1 base at V and 4 bases at J, leaving 7 bases unmatched. Germline CDR1 is MNHNY and CDR2 is SVGAGI (reference sequence). CDR3 in amino acids: CASSYLAGVGYEQYF. The CDR3 nucleotides read TGTGCCAGCAGTTACTTGGCGGGAGTGGGTTACGAGCAGTACTTC.

The chain combines TRBV6-5 with TRBJ2-1, with 7 nucleotides matching TRBD2. V shed 5 bases, J shed 2 bases, and the junction held 3 bases outside the gene matches. Germline CDR1 MNHEY, CDR2 SVGAGI. This CDR3 region has 14 residues. CDR3 nucleotides: TGTGCCAGCAGTGCCAGCGGGACCTACAATGAGCAGTTCTTC. Its protein is CASSASGTYNEQFF.

V gene TRBV28 combines with J gene TRBJ1-2; tentatively, D is TRBD1 (5 bases). This CDR3 comprises 15 residues. Germline V CDR1 and CDR2: MDHEN, SYDVKM. V gave up 4 bases and J gave up 0 bases, with 12 bases separating them. CDR3 nucleotide sequence: TGTGCCAGCAGTTCTCCCGACAGCGCTAACTATGGCTACACCTTC. As protein: CASSSPDSANYGYTF.